Below, one T cell receptor (beta chain) is given with its context. Antigen specificity is unknown. A junction boundary mismatches the germline segment, possibly from a read error. The data originate from a study of T-cell memory formation after mild COVID-19. Findings and caveats of the study: A second wave of clones peaked on day 37, and their SARS-CoV-2 specificity went unconfirmed.

cDNA libraries for TCR alpha and TCR beta, carrying sample barcodes and UMIs, came from 5'RACE with constant-segment primers. TCRdb independently ran MiXCR on the 5' RACE reads; one entry per CDR3 protein. The sample consists of about 470,000 distinct CDR3 sequences, 20% to 25% of them appearing once. The CDR3 has 15 residues. CDR1 DFQATT and CDR2 SNEGSKA come from the germline V gene (reference sequence). The chain recombines TRBV20-1 with TRBJ2-7, with 8 bases identical to TRBD1. The origin of this receptor is an adult woman who had mild COVID-19 (a few samples of this study predate the infection). Cell type and time point are not known. Sequencing was done on a sample of PBMCs or a T cell subset sorted from them (not recorded which). CDR3 sequence reads: CRATSPGTGEYEQYF. The CDR3 DNA reads TGCAGGGCTACCTCCCCCGGGACAGGAGAATACGAGCAGTACTTC.